The 2 T cell receptor beta chains given below trace back to one sample, sequenced in a study of cytomegalovirus exposure and HLA in healthy donors. The PCR was carried out with 60 Vbeta primers and 13 Jbeta primers. Repertoires were generated with immunoSEQ multiplex PCR, while TCRdb's copy carries only in-frame clones and drops some. The table includes 150,000 to 200,000 clones, 60% to 80% detected once. Sequencing was done on a sample of PBMCs. The receptors derive from a female donor in good health and CMV-seronegative.

The V and J genes are TRBV19 and TRBJ2-5; D might be TRBD2 (5 bases). Germline loops: CDR1 LNHDA, CDR2 SQIVND (reference sequence). The V end lost 8 bases, the J end lost 2 bases, and 6 bases lay between the germline ends. This CDR3 region has 11 residues. CDR3 coding DNA: TGTGCCAGTCGGGGACAAGAGACCCAGTACTTC. This translates into CASRGQETQYF.

The rearrangement joins TRBV5-6 to TRBJ1-5; the match to TRBD1 covers 7 bases. Germline V lookup: CDR1 SGHDT, CDR2 YYEEEE. With V trimmed by 5 bases and J by 0 bases, 5 bases remained unmatched. The CDR3 contains 15 residues. The CDR3 DNA is TGTGCCAGCAGTTTAGGGGGCTATAGCAATCAGCCCCAGCATTTT. It yields the protein CASSLGGYSNQPQHF.